This TCR beta chain was obtained from a study of HIV-infected patients and healthy controls. General study findings and limits: Study cohorts differed slightly in age and sex, but this did not explain diversity differences.

Reverse transcription used roughly 480 ng RNA and constant-region primers for alpha and beta. Using multiplexing indices, alpha and beta chain libraries were generated apart by chain-specific third strand synthesis. Priming off the SP2 site generated the second strand. TCRdb re-called the 5' RACE reads with MiXCR, one entry per CDR3 protein. The table lists approximately 16,000 distinct CDR3 sequences, under 9.5% of them singletons. This clonotype has a count of ten or more. Its antigen is not identified. V was pared by 3 bases and J by 1 base, with 11 bases of the junction left unmatched. The CDR3 has 17 residues. CDR1 and CDR2 from the germline V gene are MNHNS and SASEGT. The repertoire came from unfractionated whole blood and reflected all unsorted peripheral T cells. An approximately 2.5 ml peripheral blood sample was taken for RNA.

The rearrangement uses TRBV6-1 and TRBJ2-7, with 8 bases aligning to TRBD1. The sample taken for sequencing was blood. The TCR was taken from an adult in good health. The CDR3 here is CASSETIAGTGSYEQYF. DNA for the CDR3: TGTGCCAGCAGTGAGACTATCGCCGGGACAGGTTCCTACGAGCAGTACTTC.